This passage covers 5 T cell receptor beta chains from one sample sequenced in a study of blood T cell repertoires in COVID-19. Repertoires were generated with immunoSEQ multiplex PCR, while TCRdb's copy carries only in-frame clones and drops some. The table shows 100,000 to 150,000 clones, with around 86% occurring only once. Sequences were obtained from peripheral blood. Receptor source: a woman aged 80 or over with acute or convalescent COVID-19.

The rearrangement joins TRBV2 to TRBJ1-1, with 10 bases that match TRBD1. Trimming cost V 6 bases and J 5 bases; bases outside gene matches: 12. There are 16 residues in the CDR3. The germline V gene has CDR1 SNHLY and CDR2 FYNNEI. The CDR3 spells CASRTEAGTGVTEAFF. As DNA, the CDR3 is TGTGCCAGCAGGACCGAAGCCGGGACAGGGGTTACTGAAGCTTTCTTT.

The CDR3 sequence: CASSLRRLGYTF. CDR3 nucleotide sequence: TGTGCCAGCAGCCTCCGGAGACTTGGCTACACCTTC. This sequence joins TRBV28 and TRBJ1-2; no reliable D call. Looked up from germline, CDR1 is MDHEN and CDR2 is SYDVKM. This CDR3 contains 12 residues. Trimming cost V 6 bases and J 7 bases, with 12 bases left between them.

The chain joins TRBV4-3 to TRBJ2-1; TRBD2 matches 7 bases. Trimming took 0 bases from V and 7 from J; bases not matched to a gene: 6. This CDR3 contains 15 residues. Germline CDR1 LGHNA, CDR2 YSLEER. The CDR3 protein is CASSQEGGDWNEQFF. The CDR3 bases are TGCGCCAGCAGCCAAGAGGGGGGGGATTGGAATGAGCAGTTCTTC.

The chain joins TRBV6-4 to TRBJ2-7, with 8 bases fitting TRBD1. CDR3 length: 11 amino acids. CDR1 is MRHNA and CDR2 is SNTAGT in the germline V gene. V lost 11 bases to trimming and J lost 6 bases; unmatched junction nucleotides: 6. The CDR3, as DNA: TGTGCCGGCACAGGGGGAGTCGAGCAGTACGTC. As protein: CAGTGGVEQYV.

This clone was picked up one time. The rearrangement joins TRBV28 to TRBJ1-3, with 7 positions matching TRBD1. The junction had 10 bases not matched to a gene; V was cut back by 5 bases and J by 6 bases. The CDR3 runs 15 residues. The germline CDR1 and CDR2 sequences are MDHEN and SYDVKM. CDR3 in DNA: TGTGCCAGCAGTCCAGGGGACAGCGGTGAAAACACCATATATTTT. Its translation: CASSPGDSGENTIYF.